Ten or more counts support the clone carrying this TCR beta chain. The data were obtained in a study of metastatic and nonmetastatic thyroid tumors. MiXCR was used by TCRdb to re-call the PCR reads. The sample lists over 40,000 clones, around 25% occurring once. After removal of 5 bases from V and 5 bases from J, the junction contained 6 bases not matched to a gene. CDR1 SGHRS and CDR2 YFSETQ come from the germline V gene. The CDR3 extends over 14 amino acids. Patients were all untreated before their thyroid surgery. This receptor was taken from a male donor with papillary thyroid cancer or a benign thyroid nodule (not recorded which). Some clones in this sample may be carry-over from other donors' samples. The chain links TRBV5-1 to TRBJ2-1, with 8 nucleotides matching TRBD1. The sample comprised blood. In nucleotides, the CDR3 is TGCGCCAGCAGAACCTACAGGGGGGACAATGAGCAGTTCTTC. It yields the protein CASRTYRGDNEQFF.